Below, 16 T cell receptor beta chains from the same sample are listed, as sequenced in a study of T cells after yellow fever vaccination. MiXCR, applied by TCRdb to the 5' RACE reads, yields one record per CDR3 protein. The sample contains 300,000 to 450,000 distinct CDR3 sequences, roughly 8.4% of which appear only once. Sequencing was performed on PBMCs, taken about 49 days after the first yellow fever vaccination. These receptors originate from a man between 18 and 29 years old who received the YFV17D yellow fever vaccine.

The sample holds a few counts of this clonotype. V is TRBV4-3 and J is TRBJ1-5; no firm D call. Germline CDR1 LGHNA, CDR2 YSLEER. This CDR3 is built from 13 residues. V dropped 11 bases and J dropped 0 bases, with 11 bases sitting between them. CDR3 nucleotides: TGCGCCGCCAGCCGTTATAGCAATCAGCCCCAGCATTTT. Its translation: CAASRYSNQPQHF.

V usage is TRBV10-2 and J usage is TRBJ2-3; 9 bases match TRBD2. Germline lookup yields CDR1 WSHSY and CDR2 SAAADI. CDR3 length: 15 amino acids. Unmatched junction bases numbered 10, after V lost 7 bases and J lost 5 bases. The CDR3 DNA reads TGCGCCAGCAAAGGGCGGGGGGGCCTAGGAGATACGCAGTATTTT. Translating gives CASKGRGGLGDTQYF.

This clonotype came up many times. The V call is TRBV7-3, the J call TRBJ1-2, with a tentative D call TRBD1 (5 bases). CDR1 SGHTA and CDR2 FQGTGA come from the germline V gene. V dropped 0 bases and J dropped 3 bases, with 8 bases sitting between them. This CDR3 region has 14 residues. CDR3 sequence (DNA): TGTGCCAGCAGCTTAACGGGGGGTGACTATGGCTACACCTTC. Amino acids: CASSLTGGDYGYTF.

This clonotype was counted a few times. The chain combines TRBV6-5 with TRBJ1-5; the D gene is possibly TRBD1 (6 bases). The CDR3 contains 13 residues. Germline V lookup: CDR1 MNHEY, CDR2 SVGAGI. V was clipped by 4 bases and J by 4 bases, with 8 bases between them. The CDR3, as DNA: TGTGCCAGCAGTTTTGGACAGAATCAGCCCCAGCATTTT. This gives the protein CASSFGQNQPQHF.

V and J are TRBV6-2 or TRBV6-3 and TRBJ2-5; 9 bases line up with TRBD2. Germline V CDR1 and CDR2: MNHEY, SVGEGT. This CDR3 region has 15 residues. Trimming took 2 bases from V and 3 from J; bases not matched to a gene: 4. The CDR3 DNA sequence: TGTGCCAGCAGTTACCTTAGCGGGGGAAAAGAGACCCAGTACTTC. Translated, it gives CASSYLSGGKETQYF.

This clonotype was picked up many times. The chain links TRBV12-3 or TRBV12-4 to TRBJ2-3; 8 nucleotides agree with TRBD2. This CDR3 region has 14 residues. The trim removed 7 bases at V and 5 bases at J, leaving 8 bases unmatched. This CDR3 reads CASTHGGEGDTQYF. CDR3 nucleotides: TGTGCCAGCACCCACGGGGGGGAAGGAGATACGCAGTATTTT.

This clonotype qualifies as medium-sized. This chain links TRBV12-3 or TRBV12-4 with TRBJ1-6; D is uncertain. The V gene lost 5 bases and the J gene lost 11 bases, with 10 bases spanning the gap. This CDR3 comprises 12 residues. The CDR3 spells CASSNPPAPLHF. Written as DNA, the CDR3 is TGTGCCAGCAGTAACCCACCCGCACCCCTCCACTTT.

The chain is built from TRBV7-3 and TRBJ2-5; TRBD2 matches at 8 bases. The CDR3 loop spans 16 amino acids. Trimming at V came to 2 bases and at J to 2 bases, leaving 7 bases not matched to a gene. Germline V lookup: CDR1 SGHTA, CDR2 FQGTGA. As DNA, the CDR3 is TGTGCCAGCAGCTTAGGCGCGGGGGGCGCACAAGAGACCCAGTACTTC. Its protein is CASSLGAGGAQETQYF.

This clonotype was found a few times. The chain joins TRBV7-9 to TRBJ2-2, with D unclear. The V end lost 2 bases, the J end lost 1 base, and 8 bases lay between the germline ends. This CDR3 comprises 15 residues. Per germline, CDR1 SEHNR and CDR2 FQNEAQ (reference sequence). CDR3 region: CASSLSVWNTGELFF. The CDR3 DNA sequence: TGTGCCAGCAGCTTAAGCGTTTGGAACACCGGGGAGCTGTTTTTT.

There are a few counts of this clonotype. This rearrangement joins TRBV7-9 to TRBJ1-2; possibly TRBD1 for D (5 bases). V was clipped by 1 base and J by 0 bases, with 6 bases between them. CDR1 is SEHNR, CDR2 FQNEAQ, per germline (reference sequence). The CDR3 extends over 14 amino acids. CDR3 sequence (DNA): TGTGCCAGCAGCTTAGGGGGACCTAACTATGGCTACACCTTC. It translates to CASSLGGPNYGYTF.

This clonotype showed up just a few times. The chain couples TRBV7-2 to TRBJ1-5; D may be TRBD1 (5 bases). The CDR3 runs 15 residues. Trimming removed 4 bases at V and 4 bases at J, with 14 bases between. Germline CDR1 and CDR2: SGHTA and FQGNSA. CDR3 sequence reads: CASSSFTGTNQPQHF. The CDR3, as DNA: TGTGCCAGCAGCTCCTTTACAGGAACTAATCAGCCCCAGCATTTT.

This clonotype was recorded at least ten times. The chain combines TRBV4-2 with TRBJ2-3; possible D gene TRBD1, 5 bases. CDR3 size: 13 residues. Trimming cost V 0 bases and J 6 bases, with 7 bases left between them. Germline-derived CDR1 and CDR2 are LGHNA and YNFKEQ. Here the CDR3 DNA reads TGTGCCAGCAGCCAAGAGGGGCCTGATACGCAGTATTTT. Translated, it gives CASSQEGPDTQYF.

V is TRBV28 and J is TRBJ1-2; 8 nucleotides agree with TRBD1. The V segment lost 1 base and the J segment 5 bases; nucleotides outside the gene matches: 9. Germline CDR1 reads MDHEN; CDR2 reads SYDVKM. This CDR3 contains 16 residues. The DNA for the CDR3 is TGTGCCAGCAGTTTATCGGGGGGATACAGGGGGTATGGCTACACCTTC. Translated, it gives CASSLSGGYRGYGYTF.

Points on this clonotype: A read error may account for a junction end that differs from germline. The chain uses TRBV12-3 or TRBV12-4 and TRBJ2-1, with 12 bases lining up with TRBD1. This CDR3 has 15 amino acids. The CDR3 is CASTSGTGGVNEQIF. The CDR3 DNA reads as TGTGCCAGCACCTCCGGGACAGGGGGCGTGAATGAGCAGATCTTC.

This chain uses TRBV5-4 with TRBJ2-5; tentatively, D is TRBD1 or TRBD2 (6 bases each). Germline CDR1 is SGHNT and CDR2 is YYREEE (reference sequence). Between the trimmed V and J ends, which lost 4 bases and 2 bases, there was a span of 15 bases. The CDR3 loop spans 15 amino acids. CDR3 sequence: CASSIAGQLQETQYF. The CDR3 coding sequence is TGTGCCAGCAGCATCGCGGGACAACTACAAGAGACCCAGTACTTC.

The chain uses TRBV27 and TRBJ2-2, with a weak D call TRBD1 (5 bases). The germline V gene has CDR1 MNHEY and CDR2 SMNVEV (reference sequence). This CDR3 has 15 residues. Trimming stripped 0 bases from V and 3 bases from J, with 8 bases between. Here the CDR3 DNA reads TGTGCCAGCAGTTTATCCCAGGGATACACCGGGGAGCTGTTTTTT. This encodes CASSLSQGYTGELFF.